The 28 T cell receptor beta chains presented below share a single source sample, sequenced in a study of T cells after yellow fever vaccination. TCRdb passed the 5' RACE reads through MiXCR, listing each CDR3 protein once. The sample carries 300,000 to 350,000 distinct CDR3 sequences, approximately 4.3% recorded once. The sample here was PBMCs, taken 15 days after the yellow fever booster vaccination. These receptor sequences come from a man between 18 and 29 years old who received the YFV17D yellow fever vaccine.

This clonotype was seen a few times. The rearrangement uses TRBV20-1 and TRBJ1-2; 7 bases agree with TRBD1. The germline gives CDR1 DFQATT, CDR2 SNEGSKA (reference sequence). CDR3 length equals 14 residues. V shed 6 bases, J shed 4 bases, and the junction held 11 bases outside the gene matches. The CDR3 sequence: CSAVRTGFSYGYTF. The DNA of the CDR3 is TGCAGTGCCGTTCGGACAGGTTTTAGCTATGGCTACACCTTC.

This clonotype was counted many times. The DNA of the CDR3 is TGTGCCAGCTTTGAGCCGGCGGAGGCTCAGCCCCAGCATTTT. Translation gives CASFEPAEAQPQHF. The V gene is TRBV6-6, the J gene TRBJ1-5; no clear D. With 8 bases removed from V and 6 bases from J, the gap between germline ends came to 17 bases. The CDR3 has 14 residues. The germline V gene has CDR1 MNHNY and CDR2 SVGAGI (reference sequence).

The chain has TRBV7-2 and TRBJ2-5; D not resolved. Per the germline V gene, CDR1 is SGHTA and CDR2 is FQGNSA. This CDR3 spans 14 amino acids. V lost 5 bases, J lost 2 bases, and 12 bases lay in between. The CDR3 is CASSPDARQETQYF. CDR3 sequence (DNA): TGTGCCAGCAGCCCGGACGCCCGACAAGAGACCCAGTACTTC.

The sample holds many counts of this clonotype. The chain recombines TRBV27 with TRBJ2-4; TRBD2 matches 8 bases. This CDR3 contains 13 residues. Germline loops: CDR1 MNHEY, CDR2 SMNVEV (reference sequence). Losses at the gene ends were 8 bases for V and 1 base for J; bases not matched to a gene: 1. CDR3 protein: CASRGGAKNIQYF. The CDR3 nucleotides read TGTGCCAGCCGCGGGGGGGCCAAAAACATTCAGTACTTC.

This clonotype has ten or more counts. The J gene is TRBJ2-3, the V gene TRBV5-1; D is uncertain. This CDR3 has 12 residues. CDR1 SGHRS and CDR2 YFSETQ come from the germline V gene. Trimming took 2 bases from V and 6 from J, leaving 7 bases between them. The CDR3 nucleotides are TGCGCCAGCAGCTTTTTATTGGATACGCAGTATTTT. It specifies CASSFLLDTQYF.

The chain employs TRBV25-1 and TRBJ2-4; D uncertain. V lost 6 bases to trimming and J lost 1 base, with 16 bases between them. Germline V gene sequence: CDR1 MGHDK, CDR2 SYGVNS. The CDR3 is 16 residues long. This chain's CDR3 is CASRALGQEAKNIQYF. Here the CDR3 DNA reads TGTGCCAGCAGGGCGCTCGGTCAGGAGGCCAAAAACATTCAGTACTTC.

This clonotype was observed many times. The chain is built from TRBV7-2 and TRBJ2-3, with D hard to call. The CDR3 extends over 16 amino acids. Germline-derived CDR1 and CDR2 are SGHTA and FQGNSA. Trimming stripped 4 bases from V and 0 bases from J, with 14 bases between. The CDR3 region has the DNA TGTGCCAGCAGCTACGACCGAACTACTAGCACAGATACGCAGTATTTT. This translates into CASSYDRTTSTDTQYF.

This clonotype appeared many times. The rearrangement joins TRBV7-9 to TRBJ2-1; 10 bases match TRBD1. V trimming: 4 bases; J trimming: 8 bases; junction bases outside the gene matches: 5. This CDR3 is built from 14 residues. CDR1 is SEHNR, CDR2 FQNEAQ, per germline (reference sequence). CDR3 nucleotides: TGTGCCAGCAGCTCGGGACAGGGGTTTGATGAGCAGTTCTTC. It codes for CASSSGQGFDEQFF.

The chain uses TRBV5-5 and TRBJ1-2, with D tentatively TRBD1 (5 bases). Germline V lookup: CDR1 SGHKS, CDR2 YYEKEE (reference sequence). Trimming removed 3 bases from V and 3 bases from J, with 12 bases in between. There are 14 residues in the CDR3. Here the CDR3 reads CASSWDLLHYGYTF. The CDR3 DNA reads TGTGCCAGCAGCTGGGACCTCTTGCACTATGGCTACACCTTC. Full variable domain (outside the CDR3, taken from reference TRBV5-5 and TRBJ1-2): DAGVTQSPTHLIKTRGQQVTLRCSPISGHKSVSWYQQVLGQGPQFIFQYYEKEERGRGNFPDRFSARQFPNYSSELNVNALLLGDSALYLCASSWDLLHYGYTFGSGTRLTVV.

This clonotype has at least ten counts. V gene TRBV3-2 combines with J gene TRBJ2-7. TRBV3-2 is a documented pseudogene. The CDR3 runs 16 residues. CDR3 loop: CASSQDLPPATYEQYV. The DNA for the CDR3 is TGTGCCAGCAGCCAAGATTTACCGCCTGCTACCTACGAGCAGTACGTC.

In this sample, this clonotype turned up many times. The rearrangement uses TRBV20-1 and TRBJ2-5; possibly TRBD2 for D (6 bases). This CDR3 has 16 amino acids. In germline, CDR1 is DFQATT, CDR2 SNEGSKA (reference sequence). The V end lost 0 bases, the J end lost 7 bases, and 21 bases lay between the germline ends. CDR3 sequence (DNA): TGCAGTGCTAGAGATATGAGGACTACCCCCGGATTGACCCAGTACTTC. This gives the protein CSARDMRTTPGLTQYF.

This clonotype showed up just a few times. This chain links TRBV5-4 with TRBJ1-6, with D hard to call. V was shortened by 0 bases and J by 10 bases, with 11 bases between the two germline ends. The CDR3 has 14 amino acids. Germline CDR1 and CDR2: SGHNT and YYREEE (reference sequence). CDR3: CASSLGGKASPLHF. CDR3 nucleotide sequence: TGTGCCAGCAGCTTGGGTGGAAAGGCCTCACCCCTCCACTTT.

This clonotype came up a few times. The chain carries TRBV7-2 and TRBJ2-2; the match to TRBD2 covers 9 bases. Per germline, CDR1 SGHTA and CDR2 FQGNSA. The trim removed 5 bases at V and 7 bases at J, leaving 11 bases unmatched. The CDR3 contains 16 residues. CDR3 loop: CASSATSGLNGGELFF. The CDR3 bases are TGTGCCAGCAGCGCGACTAGCGGCCTCAACGGCGGGGAGCTGTTTTTT.

This clonotype was seen ten or more times. The V and J genes are TRBV5-1 and TRBJ2-2; unclear D gene. The CDR3 sequence is 13 residues long. CDR1 and CDR2 from the germline V gene are SGHRS and YFSETQ. V was clipped by 4 bases and J by 9 bases, with 13 bases between them. CDR3 region: CASSLLGLWELFF. The CDR3 nucleotides read TGCGCCAGCAGCCTTTTGGGTCTTTGGGAGCTGTTTTTT.

The V call is TRBV5-1, the J call TRBJ2-6; unclear D gene. This CDR3 contains 16 residues. The V end lost 6 bases, the J end lost 1 base, and 14 bases lay between the germline ends. Germline V CDR1 and CDR2: SGHRS, YFSETQ. CDR3 bases: TGCGCCAGCACCGGATTGACGTTTTCTGGGGCCAACGTCCTGACTTTC. Amino acid sequence: CASTGLTFSGANVLTF. Looking up the rest from reference TRBV5-1 and TRBJ2-6 gives the full variable domain: KAGVTQTPRYLIKTRGQQVTLSCSPISGHRSVSWYQQTPGQGLQFLFEYFSETQRNKGNFPGRFSGRQFSNSRSEMNVSTLELGDSALYLCASTGLTFSGANVLTFGAGSRLTVL.

This clonotype was seen only a few times. This chain links TRBV6-5 with TRBJ1-4; D not resolved. Germline values: CDR1 MNHEY, CDR2 SVGAGI. This CDR3 is built from 16 residues. Trimming removed 0 bases from V and 0 bases from J, with 8 bases in between. CDR3 in DNA: TGTGCCAGCAGTTACTCGACGGGAGCAACTAATGAAAAACTGTTTTTT. Translating gives CASSYSTGATNEKLFF.

This clonotype was recorded a few times. V gene TRBV12-3 or TRBV12-4 combines with J gene TRBJ1-2; 12 bases line up with TRBD1. Trimming at V came to 6 bases and at J to 6 bases, leaving 2 bases not matched to a gene. The CDR3 totals 13 residues. CDR3 in DNA: TGTGCCAGCAGGGGACAGGGGGCTGATGGCTACACCTTC. Its protein product is CASRGQGADGYTF.

V usage is TRBV7-9 and J usage is TRBJ2-3; the D gene could be TRBD1 or TRBD2 (6 bases each). Germline CDR1 and CDR2: SEHNR and FQNEAQ (reference sequence). CDR3 size: 11 residues. Trimming removed 11 bases from V and 2 bases from J, with 8 bases in between. CDR3 amino acids: CAGGPTDTQYF. The CDR3 DNA reads as TGTGCCGGGGGGCCCACAGATACGCAGTATTTT.

In its sample, this clonotype was seen many times. J is TRBJ2-1 and V is TRBV7-9, with D uncertain. The V gene's germline CDR1 is SEHNR and CDR2 FQNEAQ (reference sequence). The CDR3 is 14 amino acids. V was shortened by 3 bases and J by 0 bases, with 6 bases between the two germline ends. The CDR3 loop reads CASSLYGSYNEQFF. The CDR3 DNA follows: TGTGCCAGCAGCTTGTATGGCTCCTACAATGAGCAGTTCTTC.

This clonotype has ten or more counts. The chain couples TRBV5-1 to TRBJ2-1; D is unclear. The length of the CDR3 is 17 residues. Deletions cut 0 bases from V and 0 bases from J, with 13 bases between. Germline values: CDR1 SGHRS, CDR2 YFSETQ. The CDR3 nucleotides read TGCGCCAGCAGCTTGGCGGCAGGAGACCGCTCCTACAATGAGCAGTTCTTC. Amino acid sequence: CASSLAAGDRSYNEQFF.

A few counts support this clonotype. The chain has TRBV5-1 and TRBJ1-1; 8 positions match TRBD1. Germline V lookup: CDR1 SGHRS, CDR2 YFSETQ. The CDR3 extends over 14 amino acids. After removal of 4 bases from V and 5 bases from J, the junction contained 7 bases not matched to a gene. This chain's CDR3 is CASSRGQGRTEAFF. The CDR3, as DNA: TGCGCCAGCAGCCGTGGACAGGGTAGGACTGAAGCTTTCTTT.

The table lists this clonotype with a few counts. This chain joins TRBV6-5 and TRBJ1-3, with a possible D match to TRBD1 (5 bases). Looked up from germline, CDR1 is MNHEY and CDR2 is SVGAGI. CDR3 length: 15 amino acids. The ends were cut back, 0 bases at V and 1 base at J, with 7 bases in the middle. CDR3 nucleotide sequence: TGTGCCAGCAGTTACTCCGACAGTTCTGGAAACACCATATATTTT. This translates into CASSYSDSSGNTIYF.

This clonotype has only a few counts. V gene TRBV7-2 combines with J gene TRBJ2-6, with D maybe TRBD2 (5 bases). The CDR3 contains 15 residues. Germline-derived CDR1 and CDR2 are SGHTA and FQGNSA. V was trimmed by 5 bases and J by 1 base, leaving 9 bases between them. The CDR3 DNA sequence: TGTGCCAGCAGCGGACGGAGGTCTGGGGCCAACGTCCTGACTTTC. Protein: CASSGRRSGANVLTF.

This clonotype was detected a few times. The chain employs TRBV20-1 and TRBJ1-5; the D gene is possibly TRBD1 (6 bases). Per germline, CDR1 DFQATT and CDR2 SNEGSKA (reference sequence). V was cut by 6 bases and J by 5 bases, with 23 bases left in between. The CDR3 runs to 16 residues. The CDR3 DNA is TGCAGTGCCCAACCCGTGGGGGCCCAGCCCGATCAGCCCCAGCATTTT. This translates into CSAQPVGAQPDQPQHF.

There are many counts of this clonotype. At one end the junction does not follow the germline gene, possibly because of a read error. This rearrangement joins TRBV7-2 to TRBJ2-1; TRBD2 matches 10 bases. Germline V gene data show CDR1 as SGHTA and CDR2 as FQGNSA. There are 14 residues in the CDR3. DNA for the CDR3: TGTGCCAGCAGCCTAGCGGGGGCCTACAATGAGCAGTTCTTC. Residues: CASSLAGAYNEQFF.

This clonotype was seen at least ten times. V usage is TRBV11-2 and J usage is TRBJ2-7, with TRBD2 as a possible D gene (5 bases). CDR3 length: 14 residues. CDR1 is SGHAT and CDR2 is FQNNGV in the germline V gene. V dropped 2 bases and J dropped 6 bases, with 14 bases sitting between them. The CDR3 coding sequence is TGTGCCAGCAGCTTAACATCAGGAGGAATCGAGCAGTACGTC. Its protein product is CASSLTSGGIEQYV.

To note about this clonotype: This CDR3 is missing its conserved last phenylalanine or tryptophan, likely due to a read error. It is unclear where the CDR3 begins or ends on the DNA, so no DNA is shown, and the CDR3 is as TCRdb lists it. The chain recombines TRBV9 with TRBJ2-1. The CDR3 has 12 amino acids, counting both end residues. The germline CDR1 and CDR2 sequences are SGDLS and YYNGEE. This chain's CDR3 is CASSVDGEPQCY.

There are many counts of this clonotype. The genes are TRBV20-1 and TRBJ2-3; D uncertain. The germline V gene has CDR1 DFQATT and CDR2 SNEGSKA (reference sequence). The CDR3 has 13 amino acids. Trimming shortened V by 6 bases and J by 5 bases, and 15 bases separated the two germline ends. The CDR3 loop reads CSAPEVWGDTQYF. In nucleotides, the CDR3 is TGCAGTGCCCCGGAAGTGTGGGGAGATACGCAGTATTTT.